This TCR beta chain derives from a study of blood T cell repertoires in COVID-19. Study information: The samples span acute and convalescent COVID-19 from the United States, Italy and Spain. Sources were T cells, B-cell-depleted T cells, or PBMCs; the material itself was cDNA or gDNA.

How the authors handled the data: Reference gene primer amplification in the assay estimated nucleated cell counts. Some clones are missing from TCRdb's copy, which holds only in-frame ones; the method was immunoSEQ multiplex PCR. The D gene and trimming were derived from the DNA, and the V and J assignments and clone size from that table. The sample contains approximately 320,000 clones, around nine tenths of which appear only once. Seattle patient enrollment occurred during active infection, with longitudinal follow-up thereafter. The V gene lost 3 bases and the J gene lost 6 bases, with 17 bases spanning the gap. The germline CDR1 and CDR2 sequences are MNHNS and SASEGT. The CDR3 consists of 15 residues.

The source of this sequence is a woman aged 25 to 39 with COVID-19, enrolled during active disease. The specimen was peripheral blood. This chain links TRBV6-1 with TRBJ1-1, with D maybe TRBD1 (5 bases). The CDR3 reads CASSDRAGVGSEAFF. DNA of the CDR3: TGTGCCAGCAGTGATAGGGCGGGGGTAGGGTCTGAAGCTTTCTTT.